These T cell receptor beta chains were read from a single sample in a study of blood T cell repertoires in COVID-19. The assay was immunoSEQ multiplex PCR, and TCRdb's table has in-frame clones only and misses some. This table holds roughly 50,000 clones, about nine tenths found once. The sequencing input was peripheral blood. The receptors originated from a woman of 80 years or more with COVID-19, enrolled during active disease. CDR3s include the opening cysteine and the closing phenylalanine or tryptophan. D genes are given only for firm matches. Only some rows state a clone size, as once, few, many or a class for expanded clones.

NA	TRBJ2-3	TRBD1	TRBV9	TGTGCCAGCAGCCCGGGACAGGTACGAGATACGCAGTATTTT	CASSPGQVRDTQYF
NA	TRBJ2-1	TRBD1	TRBV12-3/TRBV12-4	TGTGCCACCCTACGGACAGGATGGGTTGAGCAGTTCTTC	CATLRTGWVEQFF
NA	TRBJ1-5	TRBD1	TRBV5-1	TGCGCCAGCAGCTTGGAAGGACAGGGTGGGAATCAGCCCCAGCATTTT	CASSLEGQGGNQPQHF
NA	TRBJ1-5	NA	TRBV18	TGTGCCAGCTCACCAGGTGCGAATCAGCCCCAGCATTTT	CASSPGANQPQHF
NA	TRBJ1-5	TRBD1	TRBV19	TGTGCCAGTAGTATCGACAGGGGCAATCAGCCCCAGCATTTT	CASSIDRGNQPQHF
NA	TRBJ1-2	TRBD1	TRBV4-2	TGTGCCAGCAGCCAAGATCTGGGACAGATAAACTATGGCTACACCTTC	CASSQDLGQINYGYTF
NA	TRBJ2-7	NA	TRBV5-8	TGTGCCAGCAGCCGTAATTTCGGGGTCCTCTCCTACGAGCAGTACTTC	CASSRNFGVLSYEQYF
NA	TRBJ1-6	TRBD1	TRBV2	TGTGCCAGCAGTGAACCCTGGACAGGGGGCTACGATTCATATAATTCACCCCTCCACTTT	CASSEPWTGGYDSYNSPLHF
NA	TRBJ1-3	TRBD1	TRBV15	TGTGCCACCAGCAGAGTTGGGACAGGGCGAAACACCATATATTTT	CATSRVGTGRNTIYF
NA	TRBJ2-2	NA	TRBV7-9	TGTGCCAGCAGCTTAGTTCCAACGAACACCGGGGAGCTGTTTTTT	CASSLVPTNTGELFF
NA	TRBJ2-3	NA	TRBV6-2/TRBV6-3	TGTGCCAGCAGTTACAGAACCGACTCCATTACAGATACGCAGTATTTT	CASSYRTDSITDTQYF
NA	TRBJ1-1	NA	TRBV29-1	TGCAGCGTCAGGAACACTGAAGCTTTCTTT	CSVRNTEAFF
NA	TRBJ1-4	NA	TRBV5-4	TGTGCCAGCAGCTTGGCCAGGGGACCGAATGAAAAACTGTTTTTT	CASSLARGPNEKLFF
NA	TRBJ1-2	TRBD1	TRBV2	TGTGCTAGCAAGACAGGGGTCGGTTATGGCTACACCTTC	CASKTGVGYGYTF
NA	TRBJ2-7	TRBD1	TRBV7-9	TGTGCCAACGGGGACAGGGGTATCAACGAGCAGTACTTC	CANGDRGINEQYF
NA	TRBJ1-4	TRBD1	TRBV28	TGTGCCAGCAGAGCAACAGGGGGCGCGAATGAAAAACTGTTTTTT	CASRATGGANEKLFF
NA	TRBJ1-5	NA	TRBV27	TGTGCCAGCAGTTTATTGACGGCGGGTCAGCCCCAGCATTTT	CASSLLTAGQPQHF
NA	TRBJ1-5	NA	TRBV4-2	TGTGCCAGCAGCCAAGCCCCTTTAGGGGCTGGACAGCCCCAGCATTTT	CASSQAPLGAGQPQHF
NA	TRBJ1-2	TRBD1	TRBV27	TGTGCCAGCAGTTCCGACAGGGCCTATGGCTACACCTTC	CASSSDRAYGYTF
few	TRBJ2-7	TRBD2	TRBV5-1	TGCGCCAGCAGTACCTCAACGGGACTAGTCTCCTACGAGCAGTACTTC	CASSTSTGLVSYEQYF